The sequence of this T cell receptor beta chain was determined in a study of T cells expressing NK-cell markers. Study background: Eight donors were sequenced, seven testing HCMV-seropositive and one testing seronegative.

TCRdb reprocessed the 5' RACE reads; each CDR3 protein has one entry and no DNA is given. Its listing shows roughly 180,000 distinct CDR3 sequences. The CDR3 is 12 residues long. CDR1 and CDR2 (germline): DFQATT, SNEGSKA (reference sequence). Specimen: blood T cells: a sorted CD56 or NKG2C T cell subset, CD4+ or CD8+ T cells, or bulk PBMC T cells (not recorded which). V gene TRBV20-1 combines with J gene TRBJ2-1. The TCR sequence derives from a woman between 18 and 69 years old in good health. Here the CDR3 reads CSARQLSNEQFF.